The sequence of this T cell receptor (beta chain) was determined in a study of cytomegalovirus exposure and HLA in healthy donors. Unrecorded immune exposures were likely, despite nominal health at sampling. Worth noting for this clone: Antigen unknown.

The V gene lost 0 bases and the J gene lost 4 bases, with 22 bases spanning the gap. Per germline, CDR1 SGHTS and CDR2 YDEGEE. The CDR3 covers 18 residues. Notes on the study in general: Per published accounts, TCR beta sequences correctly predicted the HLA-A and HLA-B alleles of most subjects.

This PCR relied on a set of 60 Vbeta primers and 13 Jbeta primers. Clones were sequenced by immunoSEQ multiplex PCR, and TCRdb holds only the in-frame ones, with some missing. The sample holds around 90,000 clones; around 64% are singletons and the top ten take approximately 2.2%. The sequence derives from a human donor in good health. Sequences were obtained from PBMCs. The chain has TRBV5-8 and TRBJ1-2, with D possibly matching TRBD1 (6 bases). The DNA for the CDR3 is TGTGCCAGCAGCTTGGCCAGACGATTGAACAGGGAGGGCTATGGCTACACCTTC. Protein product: CASSLARRLNREGYGYTF.